The TCR beta chain under discussion was sequenced for a study of blood T cell repertoires in COVID-19 (dated by TCRdb to 2018 to 2020). For context, the study as a whole: Samples from collaborators originated in the United States, Italy and Spain and spanned both the acute and convalescent phases of COVID-19. Nearly every sample came with metadata listing a de-identified subject ID, COVID-19 status, age in years and sex. Samples were obtained from the ongoing ImmuneRACE study (first 160 participants) and from over 1,000 subjects provided by 6 global collaborators. Where HLA class I and class II types were available, the types were taken from metadata supplied by the sample provider, not from assay-based typing. The prospective study material was composed of cDNA or gDNA derived from T cells, B-cell-depleted T cells, or PBMCs. Deeply sampled blood TCRbeta repertoires from subjects exposed to, actively infected with, or recovered from COVID-19 were included in the dataset. The repertoires were released in a freely available public database intended as a resource for research on the immune response to SARS-CoV-2. Broad study findings and their caveats: How much clinical and demographic metadata was included differed by source and by participant, and the metadata was provided uncurated.

Participants in the prospective study were enrolled through a virtual design, were aged roughly 18 to 95 years, and lived in about 25 United States geographic areas. In the prospective study, cohorts were assigned on the basis of participant-reported clinical history obtained from a screening survey and a study questionnaire. A participant counted as exposed if, within 2 weeks of entering the study, that participant had been in contact with someone who had a PCR-confirmed or clinician-diagnosed COVID-19 case. Each participant in the prospective study had whole blood, serum and a nasopharyngeal or oropharyngeal swab collected by mobile phlebotomists. Over an approximately 2-month period, participants in the prospective study had the option of providing additional blood draws and questionnaires. Before DNA extraction, blood samples from the prospective study were shipped at room temperature or frozen.

Concerning this clone itself: There is no known antigen for this receptor. No base-level quality is on record; no much larger clone is a single base apart.

TCRbeta CDR3 regions were amplified from genomic DNA using the immunoSEQ Assay, a bias-controlled multiplex PCR. Per the authors' processing: Within the assay, amplification of reference gene primers was used to estimate how many nucleated cells each sample contained. Sequence reads were collapsed and filtered to measure the absolute abundance of every unique TCRbeta CDR3 rearrangement. For each sample, productive Simpson clonality was calculated as the square root of Simpson's diversity index over productive rearrangements. TCRdb stores this immuneACCESS table with in-frame sequences only. Part of the clones is absent; in the studies checked, under half of the shortfall reflects unresolved V genes, and no reason is known for the rest. That table is the source of V, J and clone size, and D and trimming were worked out from the DNA. This sample lists a few hundred thousand clones; around nine tenths were detected once. Together, the top ten hold roughly 1.4% of the sample.

The sequencing sample was made of PBMCs or T cells enriched from blood (not recorded which). The sequence was obtained from a woman in her late teens or twenties who had been exposed to COVID-19.

The DNA reads as follows: TGTGCCAGCAGCTTAGGGGTTGACAGGGCTTACGAGCAGTACTTC. Its protein product is CASSLGVDRAYEQYF. The rearranged segments are TRBV11-2 and TRBJ2-7; 7 of the junction bases match TRBD1. V lost 1 base and J lost 4 bases, and the count of bases not matched to a germline gene is 7. From the cysteine through the phenylalanine, the CDR3 covers 15 amino acids. Kept here is only the CDR3 DNA, which spans 45 bases and is read in frame from base 1. Per the germline V gene, SGHAT is the CDR1 and FQNNGV is the CDR2. Reference TRBV11-2 and TRBJ2-7 genes cover what lies past the CDR3, so the full variable domain is EAGVAQSPRYKIIEKRQSVAFWCNPISGHATLYWYQQILGQGPKLLIQFQNNGVVDDSQLPKDRFSAERLKGVDSTLKIQPAKLEDSAVYLCASSLGVDRAYEQYFGPGTRLTVT.